This is a list of T cell receptor beta chains from one sample in a study of T cell clones after liver transplantation. The repertoire was sequenced with immunoSEQ multiplex PCR; TCRdb's copy has only in-frame clones and lacks some. This sample has 45,000 to 60,000 clones, with 70% found just once. The material was CD4+ T cells from blood, obtained at the approximately 16-month timepoint. The receptors originated from a human patient who received a liver transplant. Some T cells may be supplied by the graft donor. The CDR3 runs from the conserved cysteine through the conserved F or W. Each record gives: J gene, D gene, clone size, V gene, CDR3 DNA, CDR3 protein. D genes are given only for firm matches. Not all rows give a size; the values are once, few, many and, for expanded clones, a class.

TRBJ2-5 - - TRBV30 TGTGCCTGGAGGAGGTTTGAGACCCAGTACTTC CAWRRFETQYF
TRBJ2-5 TRBD1 - TRBV5-4 TGTGCCAGCAGCTACCAGGACAGGGTCCAAGAGACCCAGTACTTC CASSYQDRVQETQYF
TRBJ1-4 TRBD1 - TRBV6-5 TGTGCCAGCAGCCCGACAGGGGCCACTAATGAAAAACTGTTTTTT CASSPTGATNEKLFF
TRBJ1-6 - - TRBV19 TGTGCCAGTAGTTTGGGCCTCGGGGTCCAGTGGCCCCTCCACTTT CASSLGLGVQWPLHF
TRBJ1-5 - - TRBV9 TGTGCCAGCAGCGTTGGTCAGGCGTTCGGTCAGCCCCAGCATTTT CASSVGQAFGQPQHF
TRBJ2-7 - - TRBV28 TGTGCCAGCAGTACCACGGGGCAGATGGACGAGCAGTACTTC CASSTTGQMDEQYF
TRBJ1-3 - - TRBV7-8 TGTGCCAGCAGCCCAGGGTACAAGAACACCATATATTTT CASSPGYKNTIYF
TRBJ2-1 TRBD2 - TRBV12-5 TGTGCTAGTGGTTCACTCGCTAGCGGGACAGTCAATGAGCAGTTCTTC CASGSLASGTVNEQFF
TRBJ2-7 TRBD2 many TRBV7-9 TGTGCCAGCAGCTTAATAGAAGCGGGGGGGTACGAGCAGTACTTC CASSLIEAGGYEQYF
TRBJ1-3 - - TRBV7-2 TGTGCCAGCAGCTTAGTTGGAGGGGGTGGAAACACCACATATTTT CASSLVGGGGNTTYF
TRBJ2-5 - - TRBV6-5 TGTGCCAGCAGTTACTCGGGCCTAGCGTACCAAGAGACCCAGTACTTC CASSYSGLAYQETQYF
TRBJ2-6 - few TRBV5-7 TGTGCCAGCAGCGTTCTACGGGGGGCGCTTTCTGGGGCCAACGTCCTGACTTTC CASSVLRGALSGANVLTF
TRBJ2-1 TRBD1 few TRBV7-2 TGTGCCAGCTCGGGACAGTCGACCTACAATGAGCAGTTCTTC CASSGQSTYNEQFF
TRBJ2-7 - few TRBV5-1 TGCGCCAGCAGCTTGGCAGTGGGAATCTACGAGCAGTACTTC CASSLAVGIYEQYF
TRBJ2-5 TRBD1 - TRBV7-2 TGTGCCAGCAGCTTAGGACAGGGGGCTCTGGAGACCCAGTACTTC CASSLGQGALETQYF
TRBJ2-5 - - TRBV11-2 TGTGCCAGCAGCTTAAGTCTGGGGGAGACCCAGTACTTC CASSLSLGETQYF
TRBJ2-7 TRBD1 once TRBV28 TGTGCCAGCAGCCCACCGGGACAGACGATCTACGAGCAGTACTTC CASSPPGQTIYEQYF
TRBJ2-1 - - TRBV2 TGTGCCAGCAGTGAAGTCGGCTACAATGAGCAGTTCTTC CASSEVGYNEQFF
TRBJ2-5 - - TRBV2 TGTGCCAGCACAGCGGTTGGCCAAACGGGGGAGACCCAGTACTTC CASTAVGQTGETQYF
TRBJ2-5 - - TRBV5-4 TGTGCCAGCAGCTTGGATCAGGGGAGGCAAGAGACCCAGTACTTC CASSLDQGRQETQYF
TRBJ2-1 TRBD1 - TRBV28 TGTGCCAGCAGTTTATTGACCGGGACAGGGGGCAATGAGCAGTTCTTC CASSLLTGTGGNEQFF
TRBJ2-2 TRBD2 few TRBV23-1 TGCGCCAGCAGTCAATCGTCTAGGACTAGCGGGAGGACCGGGGAGCTGTTTTTT CASSQSSRTSGRTGELFF
TRBJ1-2 TRBD1 - TRBV7-2 TGTGCCAGCAGCTTAGACAGGGGGCTCGGCTACACCTTC CASSLDRGLGYTF
TRBJ1-4 TRBD1 - TRBV6-5 TGTGCCAGTCGCGGGACAGGGTATGAAAAACTGTTTTTT CASRGTGYEKLFF
TRBJ2-3 TRBD1 - TRBV11-2 TGTGCCAGCAGCTCAGACAGGGGGCATAGAGATACGCAGTATTTT CASSSDRGHRDTQYF
TRBJ2-1 TRBD2 - TRBV4-2 TGTGCCAGCAGCCAAGGGGCGGGGGTGGAGGACAATGAGCAGTTCTTC CASSQGAGVEDNEQFF
TRBJ2-1 TRBD1 - TRBV7-2 TGTGCCAGCAGCCCTGGACAGGGTCAGGGGTGGGTCTTC CASSPGQGQGWVF
TRBJ1-3 - - TRBV5-1 TGCGCCAGCAGCTCGACCGGACAGGGAAACACCATATATTTT CASSSTGQGNTIYF
TRBJ2-2 TRBD2 - TRBV7-9 TGTGCCAGCAGCCGCGGGGGGCAAGCCGGGGAGCTGTTTTTT CASSRGGQAGELFF
TRBJ2-7 - few TRBV20-1 TGCAGTGGCACCCTCTCCTACGAGCAGTACTTC CSGTLSYEQYF
TRBJ2-3 - - TRBV7-2 TGTGCCAGCAGCTTAGCGGGTAGCACAGATACGCAGTATTTT CASSLAGSTDTQYF
TRBJ2-5 - once TRBV5-4 TGTGCCAGCAGCTTGCCCCAGGGGAACGGGGAGACCCAGTACTTC CASSLPQGNGETQYF
TRBJ2-1 TRBD2 few TRBV6-6 TGTGCCAGCAGTTCTCTAGCGGAGGACCTGTTCTTC CASSSLAEDLFF
TRBJ1-5 - - TRBV2 TGTGCCAGCACCATAATCCAGGGATTCGGGAATCAGCCCCAGCATTTT CASTIIQGFGNQPQHF
TRBJ2-1 TRBD1 - TRBV9 TGTGCCAGCAGCAAAGGGACAGACCGTGGCAATGAGCAGTTCTTC CASSKGTDRGNEQFF
TRBJ2-3 TRBD2 - TRBV6-6 TGTGCCAGCAGACGCGACGGGGGGGCAGATACGCAGTATTTT CASRRDGGADTQYF
TRBJ2-1 - - TRBV11-3 TGTGCCAGCAGCTTAGCGGGCGAGCAGTTCTTC CASSLAGEQFF
TRBJ2-1 - - TRBV5-4 TGTGCCAGCAGCTTGAAAATTGGGTCAGGGGCTTACAATGAGCAGTTCTTC CASSLKIGSGAYNEQFF
TRBJ2-2 TRBD2 - TRBV29-1 TGCAGCGTTCGTCTAGCGGGAGCCCCGAACACCGGGGAGCTGTTTTTT CSVRLAGAPNTGELFF
TRBJ2-3 - - TRBV19 TGTGCCAGTAGGGGTTCCAGCGGGGATACGCAGTATTTT CASRGSSGDTQYF
TRBJ1-1 - - TRBV10-3 TGTGCCATGCGCCCCGCAGACGGCACTGAAGCTTTCTTT CAMRPADGTEAFF
TRBJ1-3 - - TRBV28 TGTGCCAGCAGTCCTAGACGCCCCTCTGGAAACACCATATATTTT CASSPRRPSGNTIYF
TRBJ2-1 TRBD2 - TRBV29-1 TGCAGCGTTGAAGTGCGAAATAGCGGGGTAATAAATGAGCAGTTCTTC CSVEVRNSGVINEQFF
TRBJ1-5 - once TRBV7-2 TGTGCCAGCAGCCCCCGGGGAGGGTCCAATCAGCCCCAGCATTTT CASSPRGGSNQPQHF
TRBJ1-5 - - TRBV28 TGTGCCAGTGCGGCGGGGGGTAGCAATCAGCCCCAGCATTTT CASAAGGSNQPQHF
TRBJ1-1 - - TRBV4-2 TGTGCCAGCAGCCAAGGGGGGGCGCGAGGAAACACTGAAGCTTTCTTT CASSQGGARGNTEAFF
TRBJ2-1 - - TRBV6-1 TGTGCCAGCAGGTTAAAACCGGACAATGAGCAGTTCTTC CASRLKPDNEQFF
TRBJ2-1 TRBD2 - TRBV18 TGTGCCAGCTCCCCTAGGGCTAGCGGGAGTAGTAATGAGCAGTTCTTC CASSPRASGSSNEQFF
TRBJ2-5 TRBD2 - TRBV5-4 TGTGCCAGCAGCAATCTTGAGCGGGGGTTTGGAGAGACCCAGTACTTC CASSNLERGFGETQYF
TRBJ1-5 - - TRBV30 TGTGCCTGGAGTGTTCAGGAAAATCAGCCCCAGCATTTT CAWSVQENQPQHF
TRBJ1-6 - - TRBV7-8 TGTGCCAGCAGTTTATACAGGGACGGGTTTAGTAATTCACCCCTCCACTTT CASSLYRDGFSNSPLHF
TRBJ2-3 TRBD2 - TRBV6-4 TGTGCCAGCAGAAAACTAGCGAGCACAGATACGCAGTATTTT CASRKLASTDTQYF
TRBJ2-1 - few TRBV2 TGTGCCAGCAGTCCCCCGAGCGGGTTTGCCCCCTACAATGAGCAGTTCTTC CASSPPSGFAPYNEQFF
TRBJ1-6 - - TRBV6-1 TGTGCCAGCAGTGACAGGGGTTTTTATAATTCACCCCTCCACTTT CASSDRGFYNSPLHF
TRBJ2-5 - - TRBV5-4 TGTGCCAGCAGCCCTACAGGGACACACCAAGAGACCCAGTACTTC CASSPTGTHQETQYF
TRBJ1-2 - - TRBV5-1 TGCGCCAGCAGCTTAGAGGGAGTATCTAACTATGGCTACACCTTC CASSLEGVSNYGYTF